Shown below are 15 T cell receptor beta chains from a single sample sequenced in a study of blood T cells in healthy people across ages. Next came a second PCR, run for 7 to 11 cycles, which used a sample-barcoded 5' primer along with a J-beta primer mix. TCRdb passed the 5' RACE reads through MiXCR, listing each CDR3 protein once. Of 1,300,000 or so distinct CDR3 sequences listed, approximately 59% are singletons. Sequencing input: blood. These receptors were collected from a man younger than 35 in good health.

The chain has TRBV5-6 and TRBJ2-7, with 9 bases identical to TRBD1. J lost 3 bases, V lost 0 bases, and 10 bases had no gene match. Germline-derived CDR1 and CDR2 are SGHDT and YYEEEE. CDR3 length: 17 residues. The DNA for the CDR3 is TGTGCCAGCAGCTTGGTCACAGGGACAGGGCTTAACTACGAGCAGTACTTC. Amino acid sequence: CASSLVTGTGLNYEQYF.

This clonotype was detected once. The genes are TRBV2 and TRBJ2-3; TRBD1 matches 10 bases. CDR3 length: 14 residues. From germline, CDR1 is SNHLY and CDR2 FYNNEI. J was trimmed by 6 bases and V by 10 bases; bases with no gene match: 10. CDR3: CAKQNDRGPDTQYF. Written as DNA, the CDR3 is TGTGCCAAACAAAACGACAGGGGGCCGGATACGCAGTATTTT.

The V call is TRBV6-1, the J call TRBJ2-1; D may be TRBD1 (5 bases). CDR1 is MNHNS and CDR2 is SASEGT in the germline V gene. Trimming shortened V by 6 bases and J by 1 base, and 13 bases separated the two germline ends. There are 15 residues in the CDR3. CDR3 DNA sequence: TGTGCCAGCAGGATAGACAGTGGGTCCTACAATGAGCAGTTCTTC. This encodes CASRIDSGSYNEQFF.

V gene TRBV6-1 combines with J gene TRBJ2-2; TRBD2 aligns across 7 bases. Germline V gene data show CDR1 as MNHNS and CDR2 as SASEGT. V gave up 1 base and J gave up 5 bases; unmatched junction bases: 1. The length of the CDR3 is 14 residues. CDR3 bases: TGTGCCAGCAGTGAAGAGCGGGAAACCGGGGAGCTGTTTTTT. This translates into CASSEERETGELFF.

The rearrangement links TRBV20-1 to TRBJ2-7; D remains ambiguous. The germline gives CDR1 DFQATT, CDR2 SNEGSKA (reference sequence). The V end lost 1 base, the J end lost 0 bases, and 10 bases lay between the germline ends. This CDR3 is built from 14 residues. In DNA form, the CDR3 reads TGCAGTGCTAGAGGGAGCCTGAGCTCCTACGAGCAGTACTTC. It specifies CSARGSLSSYEQYF.

V is TRBV7-6 and J is TRBJ2-7; no clear D gene. The V gene lost 1 base and the J gene lost 2 bases, with 9 bases spanning the gap. This CDR3 spans 14 amino acids. The germline V gene has CDR1 SGHVS and CDR2 FNYEAQ. In DNA form, the CDR3 reads TGTGCCAGCAGCTTAGATGTTAGTGCCTACGAGCAGTACTTC. Translation: CASSLDVSAYEQYF.

The V gene is TRBV11-2, the J gene TRBJ2-1, with D uncertain. Looked up from germline, CDR1 is SGHAT and CDR2 is FQNNGV. Trimming shortened V by 2 bases and J by 6 bases, and 8 bases separated the two germline ends. The CDR3 runs to 13 residues. The CDR3 reads CASSLKGPNEQFF. The CDR3 coding sequence is TGTGCCAGCAGCTTAAAAGGCCCCAATGAGCAGTTCTTC.

The genes are TRBV20-1 and TRBJ2-3, with TRBD2 identical over 7 bases. CDR1 is DFQATT and CDR2 is SNEGSKA in the germline V gene (reference sequence). V lost 6 bases and J lost 8; bases outside the gene matches: 17. The CDR3 runs to 15 residues. The CDR3 DNA follows: TGCAGTGCCCCCCCCAGCGGGACCTGGCTAGGTACGCAGTATTTT. Its protein is CSAPPSGTWLGTQYF.

CDR3 sequence (DNA): TGCGCCAGCAGCGTCGAACCGGGACGCGATACGCAGTATTTT. Translated: CASSVEPGRDTQYF. The V and J genes are TRBV5-1 and TRBJ2-3; TRBD1 or TRBD2 may be the D gene (5 bases each). V was pared by 4 bases and J by 6 bases, with 15 bases between. There are 14 residues in the CDR3. The germline V gene has CDR1 SGHRS and CDR2 YFSETQ. Full variable domain (rest looked up from reference TRBV5-1 and TRBJ2-3): KAGVTQTPRYLIKTRGQQVTLSCSPISGHRSVSWYQQTPGQGLQFLFEYFSETQRNKGNFPGRFSGRQFSNSRSEMNVSTLELGDSALYLCASSVEPGRDTQYFGPGTRLTVL.

This rearrangement joins TRBV20-1 to TRBJ2-3, with 9 bases that match TRBD2. The trim removed 0 bases at V and 6 bases at J, leaving 10 bases unmatched. Germline values: CDR1 DFQATT, CDR2 SNEGSKA (reference sequence). The CDR3 runs to 16 residues. CDR3 in amino acids: CSARDPFGGGVDTQYF. Here the CDR3 DNA reads TGCAGTGCTAGAGATCCATTCGGCGGGGGGGTGGATACGCAGTATTTT.

This clonotype was recorded only once. V is TRBV7-8 and J is TRBJ2-3, with 12 bases lining up with TRBD2. Per germline, CDR1 SGHVS and CDR2 FQNEAQ. V shed 4 bases and J 4 bases; nucleotides not matched to a gene: 6. The CDR3 has 16 amino acids. The CDR3 DNA reads as TGTGCCAGCAGCTCCTCGACTAGCGGGAGCTCAGATACGCAGTATTTT. Protein product: CASSSSTSGSSDTQYF.

J is TRBJ2-7 and V is TRBV29-1; D unclear. CDR1 is SQVTM, CDR2 ANQGSEA, per germline. V was shortened by 3 bases and J by 3 bases, with 9 bases between the two germline ends. This CDR3 region has 12 residues. CDR3 in amino acids: CSVETFNYEQYF. Here the CDR3 DNA reads TGCAGCGTTGAGACTTTTAACTACGAGCAGTACTTC.

The J gene is TRBJ2-3, the V gene TRBV12-3 or TRBV12-4, with D unresolved. The CDR3 totals 16 residues. V gave up 1 base and J gave up 2 bases, with 13 bases separating them. The CDR3 spells CASSLVVSESTDTQYF. DNA for the CDR3: TGTGCCAGCAGTTTAGTGGTTAGTGAGTCCACAGATACGCAGTATTTT.

This clonotype occurred many times. V usage is TRBV6-4 and J usage is TRBJ2-3, with D tentatively TRBD2 (5 bases). The CDR3 loop spans 14 amino acids. CDR1 is MRHNA and CDR2 is SNTAGT in the germline V gene. Trimming left V 5 bases short and J 2 bases short, with 11 bases between. The CDR3 is CASSNGLSTDTQYF. The CDR3 DNA is TGTGCCAGCAGTAACGGACTGTCCACAGATACGCAGTATTTT.

This rearrangement joins TRBV7-9 to TRBJ1-4; D gene uncertain. The V end lost 7 bases, the J end lost 7 bases, and 7 bases lay between the germline ends. CDR3 length: 11 amino acids. Germline V gives CDR1 SEHNR, CDR2 FQNEAQ (reference sequence). The CDR3 sequence is CASNWGEKLFF. The DNA of the CDR3 is TGTGCCAGCAACTGGGGTGAAAAACTGTTTTTT. Full variable domain (rest looked up from reference TRBV7-9 and TRBJ1-4): DTGVSQNPRHKITKRGQNVTFRCDPISEHNRLYWYRQTLGQGPEFLTYFQNEAQLEKSRLLSDRFSAERPKGSFSTLEIQRTEQGDSAMYLCASNWGEKLFFGSGTQLSVL.